Only a few counts were recorded for the clone carrying this TCR beta chain. Its antigen is unknown. Making use of molecular barcodes, quantitative 5'-RACE generated TCR beta libraries. MiXCR was run by TCRdb on the 5' RACE reads, yielding one entry per CDR3 protein. The sample holds about 540,000 distinct CDR3 sequences; approximately 12% are singletons and the top ten take nearly 7%. The sample originates from a study of CD8 T cells in ankylosing spondylitis. Notes on the study in general: Seven to nine highly homologous variants formed a TCR beta motif that appeared characteristic of ankylosing spondylitis blood. Clones linked with disease were CD8+ and fairly uncommon in the peripheral blood.

This CDR3 spans 14 amino acids. V was shortened by 4 bases and J by 5 bases, with 12 bases between the two germline ends. The V gene's germline CDR1 is MNHEY and CDR2 SVGAGI. The sample comprised blood, either unsorted or a sorted T cell fraction (not recorded which). The clonotype was recovered from a male donor with ankylosing spondylitis. The chain recombines TRBV6-5 with TRBJ1-5; D unclear. CDR3 region: CASSFPYSDQPQHF. As DNA, the CDR3 is TGTGCCAGCAGTTTTCCCTACAGTGATCAGCCCCAGCATTTT.